This is a list of T cell receptor beta chains from one sample in a study of blood T cell repertoires in COVID-19. Generated by immunoSEQ multiplex PCR, the TCRdb table keeps only in-frame clones and is missing some. The profile shows approximately 300,000 clones, over 85% of them singletons. The source material was PBMCs or T cells enriched from blood (not recorded which). The receptor source for this set is a woman in her 30s who had recovered from COVID-19. Each CDR3 is given with its conserved first and last residue. The D gene is left open where the match is weak. Rows give clone size only sometimes, using once, few, many, or a class for an expanded clone.

cdr3_aa cdr3_nt d_call cdr3_length j_call clone_size v_call
CASSPSFNEQFF TGCGCCAGCAGCCCCAGTTTCAATGAGCAGTTCTTC NA 12 TRBJ2-1 once TRBV5-1
CASSLFQGAPGYTF TGTGCCAGCAGTTTATTTCAGGGGGCGCCTGGCTACACCTTC TRBD1 14 TRBJ1-2 NA TRBV27
CASSGQRSGELFF TGTGCCAGCAGTGGCCAGAGGTCCGGGGAGCTGTTTTTT NA 13 TRBJ2-2 NA TRBV25-1
CASSPLTSGRYEQFF TGTGCCAGCTCACCTTTGACTAGCGGGAGGTATGAGCAGTTCTTC TRBD2 15 TRBJ2-1 NA TRBV18
CASSQADRSGELFF TGCGCCAGCAGCCAAGCTGACAGGTCCGGGGAGCTGTTTTTT NA 14 TRBJ2-2 NA TRBV4-1
CASSQATGTGGQPQHF TGCGCCAGCAGCCAAGCCACCGGGACAGGGGGCCAGCCCCAGCATTTT TRBD1 16 TRBJ1-5 few TRBV4-3
CASSLRGFIDTQYF TGTGCCAGCAGCCTAAGAGGTTTTATCGATACGCAGTATTTT NA 14 TRBJ2-3 NA TRBV7-9
CASSPGLEDSYEQYF TGTGCCAGCTCACCAGGTCTAGAGGATTCCTACGAGCAGTACTTC NA 15 TRBJ2-7 NA TRBV18
CASSHRGQGNTEAFF TGCGCCAGCAGCCACCGGGGACAGGGAAACACTGAAGCTTTCTTT TRBD1 15 TRBJ1-1 NA TRBV4-3
CASSYLPPRGANVLTF TGTGCCAGCAGTTACCTACCCCCCCGGGGGGCCAACGTCCTGACTTTC NA 16 TRBJ2-6 NA TRBV27
CASSEGGHKPYEQYF TGTGCCAGCAGTGAAGGGGGACATAAGCCCTACGAGCAGTACTTC NA 15 TRBJ2-7 NA TRBV6-1
CASSRADRRGEKLFF TGTGCCAGCAGCCGAGCGGACAGGCGGGGTGAAAAACTGTTTTTT TRBD1 15 TRBJ1-4 NA TRBV7-9
CASSLGATGANYGYTF TGTGCCAGCAGTTTAGGCGCAACAGGGGCGAACTATGGCTACACCTTC TRBD1 16 TRBJ1-2 once TRBV28
CASSHIQGAVYGYTF TGCGCCAGCAGCCATATACAGGGGGCAGTCTATGGCTACACCTTC TRBD1 15 TRBJ1-2 NA TRBV4-3
CASSLIGGNEQFF TGTGCCAGTAGTCTTATAGGGGGCAATGAGCAGTTCTTC NA 13 TRBJ2-1 NA TRBV19
CASSSTGGEQYF TGTGCCAGCAGTTCTACAGGGGGCGAGCAGTACTTC TRBD1 12 TRBJ2-7 once TRBV27
CSAAIGTSGSYEQYF TGCAGCGCAGCGATAGGGACTAGCGGCTCCTACGAGCAGTACTTC TRBD2 15 TRBJ2-7 NA TRBV29-1
CASSSGETYEQYF TGTGCCAGCAGTTCAGGCGAGACCTACGAGCAGTACTTC NA 13 TRBJ2-7 NA TRBV6-6
CASSSGWQGVGYTF TGTGCCAGCAGTTCAGGGTGGCAGGGGGTAGGCTACACCTTC TRBD1 14 TRBJ1-2 NA TRBV27
CASSPGSGSYEQYF TGTGCCAGTAGTCCTGGGAGCGGGAGTTACGAGCAGTACTTC TRBD2 14 TRBJ2-7 NA TRBV19
CAWGTQGSEKLFF TGTGCCTGGGGGACCCAGGGGTCTGAAAAACTGTTTTTT NA 13 TRBJ1-4 NA TRBV30
CASSNRDSLSLNTEAFF TGTGCCAGTAGTAATAGGGACAGCTTGAGCCTGAACACTGAAGCTTTCTTT TRBD1 17 TRBJ1-1 NA TRBV19
CASSWGDRVPGNTIYF TGCGCCAGCAGCTGGGGTGACAGGGTACCTGGAAACACCATATATTTT TRBD1 16 TRBJ1-3 NA TRBV5-1
CASSPEGTPNTEAFF TGTGCCAGCAGCCCCGAGGGGACACCGAACACTGAAGCTTTCTTT NA 15 TRBJ1-1 NA TRBV13
CASSEAQGRTEAFF TGTGCCAGCAGTGAAGCGCAGGGTCGCACTGAAGCTTTCTTT NA 14 TRBJ1-1 NA TRBV6-1
CASSLLTNEKLFF TGTGCCAGCTCACTCCTGACTAATGAAAAACTGTTTTTT NA 13 TRBJ1-4 NA TRBV18
CASSPETGVNGYTF TGTGCCAGCAGCCCAGAGACAGGGGTCAATGGCTACACCTTC TRBD1 14 TRBJ1-2 NA TRBV13
CASSLGQGYQETQYF TGCGCCAGCAGCTTGGGTCAGGGGTACCAAGAGACCCAGTACTTC NA 15 TRBJ2-5 NA TRBV5-1
CASNGQGANYGYTF TGTGCCAGCAACGGACAGGGGGCTAACTATGGCTACACCTTC TRBD1 14 TRBJ1-2 NA TRBV2
CASIPGTGWDYGYTF TGTGCCAGCATCCCAGGGACAGGGTGGGACTATGGCTACACCTTC TRBD1 15 TRBJ1-2 NA TRBV19
CASSEAYPIGGTTGGYTF TGTGCCAGCAGTGAAGCGTATCCCATCGGGGGGACAACGGGTGGCTACACCTTC NA 18 TRBJ1-2 NA TRBV2
CASSPGTDTQYF TGTGCCAGCAGCCCCGGCACAGATACGCAGTATTTT NA 12 TRBJ2-3 NA TRBV13
CASSFTGDSYNSPLHF TGTGCCAGCAGCTTCACAGGGGACTCCTATAATTCACCCCTCCACTTT TRBD1 16 TRBJ1-6 NA TRBV7-6
CASSLERQPQHF TGTGCCAGCAGCTTAGAGCGTCAGCCCCAGCATTTT NA 12 TRBJ1-5 NA TRBV7-9
CASSFGIGQGSQPQHF TGTGCCAGCAGCTTTGGAATTGGACAGGGTAGCCAGCCCCAGCATTTT TRBD1 16 TRBJ1-5 NA TRBV5-6
CASSSGTGGFYGYTF TGTGCCAGCAGTTCCGGGACAGGGGGCTTCTATGGCTACACCTTC TRBD1 15 TRBJ1-2 NA TRBV6-5